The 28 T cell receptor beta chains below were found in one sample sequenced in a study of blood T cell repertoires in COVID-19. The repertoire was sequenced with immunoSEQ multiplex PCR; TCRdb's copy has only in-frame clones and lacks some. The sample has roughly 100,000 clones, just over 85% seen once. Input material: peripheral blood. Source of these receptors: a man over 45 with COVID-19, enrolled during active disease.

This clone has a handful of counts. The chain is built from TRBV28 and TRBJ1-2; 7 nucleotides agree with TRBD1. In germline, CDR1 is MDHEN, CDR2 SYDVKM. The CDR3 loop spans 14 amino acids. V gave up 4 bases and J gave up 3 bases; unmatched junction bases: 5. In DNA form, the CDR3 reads TGTGCCAGCAGTTCACCGACAGGGTACTATGGCTACACCTTC. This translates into CASSSPTGYYGYTF.

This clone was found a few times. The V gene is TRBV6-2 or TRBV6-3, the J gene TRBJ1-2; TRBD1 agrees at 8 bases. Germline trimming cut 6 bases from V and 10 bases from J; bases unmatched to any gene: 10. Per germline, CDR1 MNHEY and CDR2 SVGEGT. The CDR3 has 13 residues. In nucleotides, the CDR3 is TGTGCCAGCAGCGTAGACCCGGGACAGGTCTACACCTTC. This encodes CASSVDPGQVYTF.

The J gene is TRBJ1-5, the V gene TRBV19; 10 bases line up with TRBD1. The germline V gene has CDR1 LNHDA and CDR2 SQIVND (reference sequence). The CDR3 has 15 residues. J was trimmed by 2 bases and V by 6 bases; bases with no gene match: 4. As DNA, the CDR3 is TGTGCCAGTAGAACGGGGACAGGGGGCAATCAGCCCCAGCATTTT. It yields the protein CASRTGTGGNQPQHF.

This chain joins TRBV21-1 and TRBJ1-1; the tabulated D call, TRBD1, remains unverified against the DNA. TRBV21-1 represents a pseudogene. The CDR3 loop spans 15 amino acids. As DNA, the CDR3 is TGTGCCACTCGGGAACAGGGGACGTTGAACACTGAAGCTTTCTTT. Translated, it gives CATREQGTLNTEAFF.

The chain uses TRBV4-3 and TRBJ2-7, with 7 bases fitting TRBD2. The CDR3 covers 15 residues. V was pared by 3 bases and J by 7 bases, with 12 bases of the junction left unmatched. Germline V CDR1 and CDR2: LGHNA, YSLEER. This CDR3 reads CASSHAGASKREQYF. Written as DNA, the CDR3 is TGCGCCAGCAGCCATGCGGGAGCGTCGAAGCGGGAGCAGTACTTC.

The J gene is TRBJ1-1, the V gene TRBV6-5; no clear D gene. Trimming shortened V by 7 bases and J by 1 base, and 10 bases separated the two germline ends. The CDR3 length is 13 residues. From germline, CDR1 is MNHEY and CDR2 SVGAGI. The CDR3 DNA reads TGTGCCAGCACGGGGAGGGAGAACACTGAAGCTTTCTTT. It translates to CASTGRENTEAFF.

The CDR3 here is CASSSTGGLDEAFF. The DNA for the CDR3 is TGTGCCAGCAGTTCGACAGGAGGCTTAGATGAAGCTTTCTTT. The chain employs TRBV2 and TRBJ1-1; TRBD1 might be the D (6 bases). The CDR3 length is 14 residues. Germline V gene lookup returns CDR1 SNHLY and CDR2 FYNNEI. The V end lost 5 bases, the J end lost 7 bases, and 17 bases lay between the germline ends.

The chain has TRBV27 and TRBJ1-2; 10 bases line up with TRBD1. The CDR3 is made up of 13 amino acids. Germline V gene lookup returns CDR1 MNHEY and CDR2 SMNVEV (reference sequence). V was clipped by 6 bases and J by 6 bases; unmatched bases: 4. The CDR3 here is CASSFGQGDGYTF. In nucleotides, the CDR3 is TGTGCCAGCAGCTTCGGACAGGGGGATGGCTACACCTTC.

This CDR3 is CASSALVGALKAFF. CDR3 nucleotides: TGTGCCAGCAGTGCGCTCGTGGGGGCCCTGAAAGCTTTCTTT. The rearrangement links TRBV27 to TRBJ1-1; D may be TRBD1 (6 bases). V shed 5 bases and J shed 9 bases, with 19 bases lying between them. The germline V gene has CDR1 MNHEY and CDR2 SMNVEV (reference sequence). The CDR3 consists of 14 residues.

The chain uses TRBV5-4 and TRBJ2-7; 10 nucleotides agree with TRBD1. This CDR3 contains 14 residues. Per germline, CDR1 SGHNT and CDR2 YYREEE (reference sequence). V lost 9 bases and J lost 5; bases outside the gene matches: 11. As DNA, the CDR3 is TGTGCCACCCGACAGGGGGCGACCCTCGACGAGCAGTACTTC. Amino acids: CATRQGATLDEQYF.

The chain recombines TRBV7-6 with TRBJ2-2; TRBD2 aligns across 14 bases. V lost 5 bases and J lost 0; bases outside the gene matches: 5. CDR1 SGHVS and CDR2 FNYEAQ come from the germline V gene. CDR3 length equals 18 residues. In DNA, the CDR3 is TGTGCCAGCAGCCGTGGACTAGCGGGGGGAACGAACACCGGGGAGCTGTTTTTT. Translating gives CASSRGLAGGTNTGELFF.

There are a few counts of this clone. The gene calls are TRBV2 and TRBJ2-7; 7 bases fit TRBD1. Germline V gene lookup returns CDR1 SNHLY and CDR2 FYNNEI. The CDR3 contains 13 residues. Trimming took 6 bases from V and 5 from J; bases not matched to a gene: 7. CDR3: CASSRQGGHEQYF. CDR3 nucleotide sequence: TGTGCCAGCAGCAGACAGGGCGGGCACGAGCAGTACTTC. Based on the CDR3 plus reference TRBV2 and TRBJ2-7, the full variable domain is EPEVTQTPSHQVTQMGQEVILRCVPISNHLYFYWYRQILGQKVEFLVSFYNNEISEKSEIFDDQFSVERPDGSNFTLKIRSTKLEDSAMYFCASSRQGGHEQYFGPGTRLTVT.

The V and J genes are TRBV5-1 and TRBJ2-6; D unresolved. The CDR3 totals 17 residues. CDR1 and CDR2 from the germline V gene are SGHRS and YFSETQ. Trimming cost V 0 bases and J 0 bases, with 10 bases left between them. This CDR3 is CASSLGHASSGANVLTF. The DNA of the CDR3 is TGCGCCAGCAGCTTGGGACACGCCAGCTCTGGGGCCAACGTCCTGACTTTC.

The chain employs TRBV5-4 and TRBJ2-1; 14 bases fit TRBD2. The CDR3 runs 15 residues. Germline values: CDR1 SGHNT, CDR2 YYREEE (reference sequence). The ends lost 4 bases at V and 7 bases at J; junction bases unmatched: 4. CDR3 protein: CASSRLAGGGNEQFF. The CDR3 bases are TGTGCCAGCAGCCGACTAGCGGGGGGGGGAAATGAGCAGTTCTTC.

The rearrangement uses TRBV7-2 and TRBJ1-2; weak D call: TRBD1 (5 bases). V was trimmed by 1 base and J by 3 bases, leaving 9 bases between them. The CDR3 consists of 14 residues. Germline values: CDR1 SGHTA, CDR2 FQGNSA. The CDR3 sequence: CASSLGQPYYGYTF. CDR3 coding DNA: TGTGCCAGCAGCTTAGGACAGCCATACTATGGCTACACCTTC. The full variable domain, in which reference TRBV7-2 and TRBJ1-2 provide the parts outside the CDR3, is GAGVSQSPSNKVTEKGKDVELRCDPISGHTALYWYRQSLGQGLEFLIYFQGNSAPDKSGLPSDRFSAERTGGSVSTLTIQRTQQEDSAVYLCASSLGQPYYGYTFGSGTRLTVV.

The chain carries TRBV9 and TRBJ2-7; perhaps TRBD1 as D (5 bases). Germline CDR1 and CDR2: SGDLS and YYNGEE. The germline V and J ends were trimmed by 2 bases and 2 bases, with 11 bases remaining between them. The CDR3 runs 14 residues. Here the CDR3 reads CASSVGREAYEQYF. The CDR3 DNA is TGTGCCAGCAGCGTGGGGCGCGAGGCCTACGAGCAGTACTTC.

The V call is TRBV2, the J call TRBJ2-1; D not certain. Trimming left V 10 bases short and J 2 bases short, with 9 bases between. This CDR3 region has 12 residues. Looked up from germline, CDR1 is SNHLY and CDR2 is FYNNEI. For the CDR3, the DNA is TGTGCCACTTCTACAGCCTACAATGAGCAGTTCTTC. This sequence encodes CATSTAYNEQFF.

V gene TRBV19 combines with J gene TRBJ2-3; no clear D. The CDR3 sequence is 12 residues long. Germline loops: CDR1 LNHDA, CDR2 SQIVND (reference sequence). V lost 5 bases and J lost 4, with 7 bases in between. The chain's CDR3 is CASSVTPDTQYF. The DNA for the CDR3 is TGTGCCAGTAGTGTTACACCAGATACGCAGTATTTT. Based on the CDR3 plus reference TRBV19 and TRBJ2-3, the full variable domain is DGGITQSPKYLFRKEGQNVTLSCEQNLNHDAMYWYRQDPGQGLRLIYYSQIVNDFQKGDIAEGYSVSREKKESFPLTVTSAQKNPTAFYLCASSVTPDTQYFGPGTRLTVL.

DNA for the CDR3: TGTGCCAGCAGGGGAGCGATAAGGACTAGCGGGGGGTCTAACACCGGGGAGCTGTTTTTT. This codes for CASRGAIRTSGGSNTGELFF. V gene TRBV4-2 combines with J gene TRBJ2-2, with TRBD2 matching over 14 bases. V trimming: 6 bases; J trimming: 2 bases; junction bases outside the gene matches: 14. The CDR3 sequence is 20 residues long. Germline assignment: CDR1 LGHNA and CDR2 YNFKEQ.

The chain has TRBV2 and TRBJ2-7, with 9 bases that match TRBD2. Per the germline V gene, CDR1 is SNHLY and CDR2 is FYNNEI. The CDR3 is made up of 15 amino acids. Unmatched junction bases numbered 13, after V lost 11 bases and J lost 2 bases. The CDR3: CAAPSGRGGTYEQYF. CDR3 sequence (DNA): TGTGCCGCCCCCTCTGGGCGGGGGGGAACCTACGAGCAGTACTTC.

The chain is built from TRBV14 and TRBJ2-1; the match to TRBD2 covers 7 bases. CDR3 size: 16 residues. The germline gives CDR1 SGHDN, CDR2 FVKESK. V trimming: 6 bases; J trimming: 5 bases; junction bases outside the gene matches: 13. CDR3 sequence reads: CASSQAWGGDDNEQFF. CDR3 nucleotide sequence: TGTGCCAGCAGTCAGGCGTGGGGGGGGGACGACAATGAGCAGTTCTTC.

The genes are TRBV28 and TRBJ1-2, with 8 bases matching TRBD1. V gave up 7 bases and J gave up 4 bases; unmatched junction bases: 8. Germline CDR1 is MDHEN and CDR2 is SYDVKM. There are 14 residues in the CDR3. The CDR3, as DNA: TGTGCCAGCACAACATATGACAGGGGCTATGGCTACACCTTC. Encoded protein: CASTTYDRGYGYTF.

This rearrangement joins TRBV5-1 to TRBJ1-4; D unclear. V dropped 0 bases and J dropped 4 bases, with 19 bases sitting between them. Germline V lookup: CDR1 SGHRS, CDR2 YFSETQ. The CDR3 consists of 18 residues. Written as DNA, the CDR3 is TGCGCCAGCAGCTTGGGGTCGGCAGGCGGGCCAAGTAATGAAAAACTGTTTTTT. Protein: CASSLGSAGGPSNEKLFF.

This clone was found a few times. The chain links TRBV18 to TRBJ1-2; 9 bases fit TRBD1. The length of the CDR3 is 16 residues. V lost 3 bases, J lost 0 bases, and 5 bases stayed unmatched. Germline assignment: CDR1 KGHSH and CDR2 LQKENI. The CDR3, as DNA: TGTGCCAGCTCACCTAGAGGACAGGGGTCTAACTATGGCTACACCTTC. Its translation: CASSPRGQGSNYGYTF.

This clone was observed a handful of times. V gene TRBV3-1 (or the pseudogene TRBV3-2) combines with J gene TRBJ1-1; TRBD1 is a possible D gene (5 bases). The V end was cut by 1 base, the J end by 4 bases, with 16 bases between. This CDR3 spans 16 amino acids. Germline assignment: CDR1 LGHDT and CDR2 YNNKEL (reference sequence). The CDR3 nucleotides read TGTGCCAGCAGCCAAGGTGGCACGAGAAGGGGCACTGAAGCTTTCTTT. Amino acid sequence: CASSQGGTRRGTEAFF.

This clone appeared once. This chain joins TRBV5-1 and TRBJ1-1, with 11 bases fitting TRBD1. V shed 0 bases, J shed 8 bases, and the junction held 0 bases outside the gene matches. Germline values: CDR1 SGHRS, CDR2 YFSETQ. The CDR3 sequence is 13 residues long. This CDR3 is CASSLGTGGEAFF. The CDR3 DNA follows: TGCGCCAGCAGCTTGGGGACAGGGGGCGAAGCTTTCTTT.

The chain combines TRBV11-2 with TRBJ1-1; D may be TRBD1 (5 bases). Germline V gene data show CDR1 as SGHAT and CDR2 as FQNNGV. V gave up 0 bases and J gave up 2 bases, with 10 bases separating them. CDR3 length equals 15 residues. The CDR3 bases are TGTGCCAGCAGCTTAGATGTAGGGGCTAACACTGAAGCTTTCTTT. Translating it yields CASSLDVGANTEAFF.

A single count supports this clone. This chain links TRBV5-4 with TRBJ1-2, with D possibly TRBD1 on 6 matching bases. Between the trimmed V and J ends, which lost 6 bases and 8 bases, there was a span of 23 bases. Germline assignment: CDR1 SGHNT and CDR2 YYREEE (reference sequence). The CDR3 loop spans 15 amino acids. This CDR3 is CASTPAGAPSDGYTF. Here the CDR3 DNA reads TGTGCCAGCACCCCGGCGGGGGCCCCATCCGACGGCTACACCTTC.